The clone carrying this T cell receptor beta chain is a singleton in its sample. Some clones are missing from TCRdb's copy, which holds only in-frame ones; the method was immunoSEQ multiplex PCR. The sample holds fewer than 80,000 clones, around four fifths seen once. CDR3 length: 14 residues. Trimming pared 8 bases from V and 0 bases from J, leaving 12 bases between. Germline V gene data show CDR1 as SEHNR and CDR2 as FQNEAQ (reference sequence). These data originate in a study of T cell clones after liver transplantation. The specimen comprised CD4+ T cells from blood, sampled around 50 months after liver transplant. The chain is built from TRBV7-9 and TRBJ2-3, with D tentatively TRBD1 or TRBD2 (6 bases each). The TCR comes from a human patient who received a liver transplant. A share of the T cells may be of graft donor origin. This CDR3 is CASGKGGSTDTQYF. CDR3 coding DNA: TGTGCCAGCGGAAAAGGGGGGAGCACAGATACGCAGTATTTT.